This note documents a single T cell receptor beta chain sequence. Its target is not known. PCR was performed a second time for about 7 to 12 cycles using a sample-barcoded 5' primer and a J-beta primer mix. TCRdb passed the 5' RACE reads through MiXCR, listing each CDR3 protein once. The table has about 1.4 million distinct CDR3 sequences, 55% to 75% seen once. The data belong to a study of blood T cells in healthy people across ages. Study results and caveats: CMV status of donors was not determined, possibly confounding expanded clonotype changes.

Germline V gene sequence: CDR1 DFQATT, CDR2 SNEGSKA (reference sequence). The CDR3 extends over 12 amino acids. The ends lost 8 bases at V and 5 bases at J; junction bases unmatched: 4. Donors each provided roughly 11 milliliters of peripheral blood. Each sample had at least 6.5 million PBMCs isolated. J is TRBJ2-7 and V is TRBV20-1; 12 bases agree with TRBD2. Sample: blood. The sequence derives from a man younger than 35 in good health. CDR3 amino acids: CSTRLAGDEQYF. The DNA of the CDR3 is TGCAGTACCAGACTAGCGGGAGACGAGCAGTACTTC.